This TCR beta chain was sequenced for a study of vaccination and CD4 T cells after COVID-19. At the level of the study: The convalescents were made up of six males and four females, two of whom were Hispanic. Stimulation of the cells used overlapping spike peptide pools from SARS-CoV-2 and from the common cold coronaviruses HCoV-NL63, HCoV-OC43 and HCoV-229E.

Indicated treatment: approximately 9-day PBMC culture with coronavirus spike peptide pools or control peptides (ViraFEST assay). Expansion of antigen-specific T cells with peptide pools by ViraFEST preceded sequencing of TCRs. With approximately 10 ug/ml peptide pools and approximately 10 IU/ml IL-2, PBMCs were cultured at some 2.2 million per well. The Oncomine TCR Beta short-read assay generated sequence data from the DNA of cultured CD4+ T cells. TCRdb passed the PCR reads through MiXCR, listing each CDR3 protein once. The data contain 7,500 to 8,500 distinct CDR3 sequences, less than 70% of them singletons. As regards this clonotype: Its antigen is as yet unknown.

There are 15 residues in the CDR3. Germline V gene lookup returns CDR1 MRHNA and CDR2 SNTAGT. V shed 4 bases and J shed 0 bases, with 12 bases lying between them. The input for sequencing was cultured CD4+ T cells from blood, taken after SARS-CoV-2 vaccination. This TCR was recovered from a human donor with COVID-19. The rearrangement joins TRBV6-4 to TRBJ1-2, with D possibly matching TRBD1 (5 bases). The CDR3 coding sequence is TGTGCCAGCAGTGGAGGGACCGCAGCTAACTATGGCTACACCTTC. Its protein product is CASSGGTAANYGYTF.